Sequencing of this T cell receptor (beta chain) was carried out in a study of cytomegalovirus exposure and HLA in healthy donors. Overall study: Sequencing of about 179 million T cells in an earlier analysis found 100 million to 140 million unique TCR beta sequences.

60 Vbeta and 13 Jbeta primers were used in PCR. Some clones are missing from TCRdb's copy, which holds only in-frame ones; the method was immunoSEQ multiplex PCR. The data contain 200,000 to 250,000 clones, approximately 79% of them singletons. The CDR3 consists of 12 residues. J was trimmed by 9 bases and V by 4 bases; bases with no gene match: 4. The germline gives CDR1 SGHDN, CDR2 FVKESK. This clone came up a few times. The V call is TRBV14, the J call TRBJ1-2; 8 nucleotides agree with TRBD1. Sample: PBMCs. This TCR came from a girl aged 2 to 9 in good health and CMV-seronegative. CDR3 DNA sequence: TGTGCCAGCAGCCGAGGACAGGGCAGCTACACCTTC. Translated: CASSRGQGSYTF.